This TCR beta chain was profiled in a study of blood T cell repertoires in COVID-19 (dated by TCRdb to the early 2020s). A note on the overall study: Collaborator samples came from the United States, Italy and Spain and covered acute and convalescent phases of COVID-19. Nearly every sample came with metadata listing a de-identified subject ID, COVID-19 status, age in years and sex. The material from the prospective study consisted of cDNA or gDNA derived from T cells, B-cell-depleted T cells, or PBMCs. The repertoires were released in a freely available public database meant as a resource for research on the immune response to SARS-CoV-2. The samples were drawn from the first 160 participants of the ongoing ImmuneRACE study and from 1,254 subjects provided by 6 global collaborators. Where available, HLA class I and class II types were taken from metadata supplied by the sample provider and were not determined by assay-based typing. The dataset comprised deeply sampled blood TCRbeta repertoires from subjects exposed to, actively infected with, or recovered from COVID-19. What the study reported, not specific to this receptor: How much clinical and demographic metadata was included differed by source and by participant, and the metadata was provided uncurated.

The junction shows trimming of 5 bases on V and 3 bases on J, plus 11 bases between the germline ends. CDR1 and CDR2 (SGHRS, YFSETQ) derive from the germline V gene. Reading from cysteine to phenylalanine, the CDR3 counts 13 amino acids. The only DNA kept is the CDR3, 39 bases in frame from the first base. Each collaborating institution followed its own protocols to collect whole blood in K2EDTA tubes. Collaborator samples were shipped for TCRbeta analysis as frozen whole blood, isolated PBMCs, or DNA extracted from either sample type. Note on this clone: This clone's antigen is unknown. No quality values exist for individual bases; no much larger clone is one base distant.

TCRbeta CDR3 regions were amplified from genomic DNA by means of the immunoSEQ Assay, a bias-controlled multiplex PCR. Concerning the study's data processing: Nucleated cell counts per sample were estimated from amplification of reference gene primers within the assay. To quantify the absolute abundance of each unique TCRbeta CDR3 rearrangement, sequence reads were collapsed and filtered. Productive Simpson clonality was computed per sample as the square root of Simpson's diversity index over productive rearrangements. Imported from immuneACCESS, the table was reduced by TCRdb to in-frame sequences with V and J called. These copies leave out some clones; in studies compared against another copy, an unresolved V gene accounts for under half, and the cause of the remainder is not known. D and trimming come from the DNA, and the V and J calls and clone size come from that table. The sample includes more than 300,000 clones, with around four fifths observed a single time. About 1.2% of the sample rests with the top ten.

The sequence was obtained from a woman aged 50 to 65 with acute or convalescent COVID-19. Material: peripheral blood. This chain joins TRBV5-1 to TRBJ1-1; possibly the D gene is TRBD1, per 6 matching bases. CDR3 sequence: CASSGHRDTEAFF. The nucleotide sequence reads TGCGCCAGCAGTGGGCACAGGGACACTGAAGCTTTCTTT.